This TCR beta chain was captured in a study of CD8+CD57+ T cells in acquired aplastic anemia (dated by TCRdb to the late 2010s). In the study overall: On average, sorted CD4+ and CD8+ cells yielded 3 to 4 ug of extracted DNA, with a range of 0.2 to 27.4 ug. For healthy donor samples, the average read count was around 9.8 million for CD4+ cells and 11 million to 14 million for CD8+ cells. Overall study outcomes, separate from this receptor: No significant difference in CD8+ Simpson's diversity was found between patients and healthy controls (P=0.060). Around 30 CD8+ CDR3 sequences were found in both patients and controls but appeared to be highly expressed in patients and within the immunodominant clones of the patients.

The CDR1 and CDR2 encoded by the germline V gene are MNHNS and SASEGT. CDR3 length: 15 amino acids, cysteine to phenylalanine. Only CDR3 DNA is held: 45 bases, read in frame from base 1. Trimmed from V: 2 bases; trimmed from J: 4 bases; junction bases lacking a gene match: 7. The study deep-sequenced TCR repertoires of sorted CD4+ and CD8+ blood T cells from severe aplastic anemia patients and healthy subjects. Ficoll-Paque density gradient centrifugation was used to isolate peripheral blood mononuclear cells. CD4+ and CD8+ T cells were sorted by FACS or magnetic beads before DNA extraction. This clonotype was counted ten times or more. No cognate antigen has been identified for it. Within one base of it there is no much larger clone, and no base qualities were kept. Genomic DNA was used as template for profiling of TCR beta VDJ combinations and CDR3 sequences. An Illumina HiSeq 2000 was the platform used for TCR repertoire sequencing. From the authors' description of their analysis: TRBV/TRBJ rearrangement plots, CDR3 size and DJ length profiles, and Simpson's diversity index were used to assess repertoires. The immunodominant clone was defined as the most abundant DNA sequence in deep sequencing data. CDR3 amino acid sequences were screened for sharing across subjects and compared with published repertoires and the VDJdb database. TCRdb reprocessed the public reads (quality trimming at Q25 with fastp, clone calling with MiXCR) and kept in-frame beta chains. Records with the same CDR3 protein are collapsed into one entry carrying the most frequent genes and DNA. These V and J calls originate from TCRdb's pipeline instead of the authors' own analysis. This sample holds about 210,000 distinct CDR3 sequences; 30% to 40% were observed only once. The leading ten clones occupy roughly 1.1% of the sample.

Sequenced material: sorted CD4+, CD8+, or CD8+CD57+ T cells (not recorded which) from PBMCs. The TCR comes from a human donor in good health, serving as a control. The sequence joins TRBV6-1 to TRBJ1-1; TRBD1 matches 7 bases in the middle. Read as DNA, the sequence is TGTGCCAGCAGTGAATTGACAGGGTATGGCACTGAAGCTTTCTTT. This sequence encodes CASSELTGYGTEAFF.